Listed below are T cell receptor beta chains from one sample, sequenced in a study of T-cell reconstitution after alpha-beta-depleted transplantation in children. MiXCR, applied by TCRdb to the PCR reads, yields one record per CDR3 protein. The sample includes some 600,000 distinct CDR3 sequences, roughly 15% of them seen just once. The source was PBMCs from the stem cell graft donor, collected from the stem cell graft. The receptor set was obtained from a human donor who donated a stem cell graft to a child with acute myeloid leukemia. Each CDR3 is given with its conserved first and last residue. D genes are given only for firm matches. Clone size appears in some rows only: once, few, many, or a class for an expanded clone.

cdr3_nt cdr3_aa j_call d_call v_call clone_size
TGCAGTGCTAGAGTTTGGGCAGGGAACACTGAAGCTTTCTTT CSARVWAGNTEAFF TRBJ1-1 . TRBV20-1 many
TGTGCCAGCAGGGACAGGGTCAATGAGCAGTTCTTC CASRDRVNEQFF TRBJ2-1 TRBD1 TRBV6-1 .
TGCGCCAGCAGCCAAGAGGGACGGAATGAGCAGTTCTTC CASSQEGRNEQFF TRBJ2-1 . TRBV4-1 few
TGCGCCAGCAGTTTAAATAGGGGAGAACAGCCCTTC CASSLNRGEQPF TRBJ1-2 . TRBV12-3/TRBV12-4 few
TGTGCCAGCAGCGTAGGGCAGGGAAACAATGGCTACACCTTC CASSVGQGNNGYTF TRBJ1-2 . TRBV9 .
TGCAGTGCTAGAGATTACAGCTCTGGAAACACCATATATTTT CSARDYSSGNTIYF TRBJ1-3 . TRBV20-1 many
TGCAGTGCTAGGGTGGCCGCCACTAATCAGCCCCAGCATTTT CSARVAATNQPQHF TRBJ1-5 . TRBV20-1 many
TGCAGTGCTAGAACCCGGGGAAGCAATCAGCCCCAGCATTTT CSARTRGSNQPQHF TRBJ1-5 . TRBV20-1 many
TGCAGCGTTGAGGGATTCACAGGGGATGAGCAGTTCTTC CSVEGFTGDEQFF TRBJ2-1 TRBD1 TRBV29-1 many
TGCGCCAGCACCTCCGGGACTAGCGGGGGGTATGAGCAGTTCTTC CASTSGTSGGYEQFF TRBJ2-1 TRBD2 TRBV5-1 many
TGCAGTGCTAGAACCTCAGGGGGCGAGCAGTACTTC CSARTSGGEQYF TRBJ2-7 TRBD1 TRBV20-1 .
TGCAGTGCTAGCCCCGGACATCTTGAGCAAAACATTCAGTACTTC CSASPGHLEQNIQYF TRBJ2-4 . TRBV20-1 many
TGTGCCAGCAGTTTGTCGGGACAGGGCAGCTCCTACGAGCAGTACTTC CASSLSGQGSSYEQYF TRBJ2-7 TRBD1 TRBV27 .
TGTGCCAGCAGCGTAAGGTGGAACACCGGGGAGCTGTTTTTT CASSVRWNTGELFF TRBJ2-2 . TRBV9 .
TGTGCCAGCAGCCGTAGCGGGACAGGGGACACCGGGGAGCTGTTTTTT CASSRSGTGDTGELFF TRBJ2-2 TRBD1 TRBV3-1 .
TGTGCCAGCAGCTACAGGGTACGGGCCGAGCAGTACTTC CASSYRVRAEQYF TRBJ2-7 . TRBV27 once
TGCGCCAGCAGCTTGACCGGCGTGGGACAGGGGATCGAGCAGTACTTC CASSLTGVGQGIEQYF TRBJ2-7 TRBD1 TRBV4-3 many
TGTGCCAGCAGTGGGATAGGGGATCAGCCCCAGCATTTT CASSGIGDQPQHF TRBJ1-5 . TRBV12-3/TRBV12-4 .
TGTGCCAGCAGTCTCTTACGGGATAGTGAGCAGTTCTTC CASSLLRDSEQFF TRBJ2-1 . TRBV12-3/TRBV12-4 few
TGCAGTGCTAGAGGTCCATCCCGTCTAGCGGGGGCCCCGCAGTATTTT CSARGPSRLAGAPQYF TRBJ2-3 TRBD2 TRBV20-1 .
TGCAGTGCTAGTATCGGGATGAACACTGAAGCTTTCTTT CSASIGMNTEAFF TRBJ1-1 . TRBV20-1 many
TGTGCCAGCAGTTTAGCTGTAGAGACCCAGTACTTC CASSLAVETQYF TRBJ2-5 . TRBV5-1 many
TGTGCCAGCACGGGACTTGCGGGGGAGTACTTATACAATGAGCAGTTCTTC CASTGLAGEYLYNEQFF TRBJ2-1 TRBD2 TRBV28 .
TGTGCCAGCAGGTCCGGGACAGAGGGGACCGGGGAGCTGTTTTTT CASRSGTEGTGELFF TRBJ2-2 TRBD1 TRBV12-3/TRBV12-4 .
TGTGCCAGCAGACAACCTCCGGGACTAGCGGGGGGACGTCCCCACGAGCAGTACTTC CASRQPPGLAGGRPHEQYF TRBJ2-7 TRBD2 TRBV6-4 .